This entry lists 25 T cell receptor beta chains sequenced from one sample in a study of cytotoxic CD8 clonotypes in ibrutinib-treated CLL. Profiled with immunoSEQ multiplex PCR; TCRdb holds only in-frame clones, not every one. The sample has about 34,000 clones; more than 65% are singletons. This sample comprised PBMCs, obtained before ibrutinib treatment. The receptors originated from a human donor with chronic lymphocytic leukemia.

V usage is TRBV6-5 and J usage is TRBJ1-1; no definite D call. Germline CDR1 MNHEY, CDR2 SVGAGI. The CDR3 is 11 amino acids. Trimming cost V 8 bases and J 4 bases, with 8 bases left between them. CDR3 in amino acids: CASFHFTEAFF. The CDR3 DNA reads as TGTGCCAGCTTTCATTTCACTGAAGCTTTCTTT.

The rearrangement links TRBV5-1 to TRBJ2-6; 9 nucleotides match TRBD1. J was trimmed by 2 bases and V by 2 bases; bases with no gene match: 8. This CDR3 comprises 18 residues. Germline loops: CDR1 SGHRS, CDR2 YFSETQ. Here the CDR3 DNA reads TGCGCCAGCAGCTTCCAGGACAGGGGAAGTGCTGGGGCCAACGTCCTGACTTTC. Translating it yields CASSFQDRGSAGANVLTF. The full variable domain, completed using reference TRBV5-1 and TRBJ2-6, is KAGVTQTPRYLIKTRGQQVTLSCSPISGHRSVSWYQQTPGQGLQFLFEYFSETQRNKGNFPGRFSGRQFSNSRSEMNVSTLELGDSALYLCASSFQDRGSAGANVLTFGAGSRLTVL.

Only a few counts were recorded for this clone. This chain's CDR3 is CASSVVVSRGATQYF. The CDR3 DNA is TGTGCCAGCAGCGTAGTCGTTTCCCGCGGGGCTACGCAGTATTTT. The rearrangement links TRBV9 to TRBJ2-3; perhaps TRBD2 as D (6 bases). The ends were cut back, 0 bases at V and 8 bases at J, with 16 bases in the middle. This CDR3 spans 15 amino acids. Germline CDR1 SGDLS, CDR2 YYNGEE.

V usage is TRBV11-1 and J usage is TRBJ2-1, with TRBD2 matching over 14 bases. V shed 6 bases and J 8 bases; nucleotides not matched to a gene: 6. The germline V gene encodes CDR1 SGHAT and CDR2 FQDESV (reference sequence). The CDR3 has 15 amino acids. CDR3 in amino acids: CASSWGLAGVDEQFF. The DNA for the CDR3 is TGTGCCAGCAGTTGGGGACTAGCGGGAGTGGATGAGCAGTTCTTC.

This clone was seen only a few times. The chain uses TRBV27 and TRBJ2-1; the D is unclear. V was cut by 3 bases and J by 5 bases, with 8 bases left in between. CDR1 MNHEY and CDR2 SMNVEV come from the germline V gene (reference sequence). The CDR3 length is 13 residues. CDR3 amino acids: CASSFLADNEQFF. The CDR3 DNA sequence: TGTGCCAGCAGTTTCTTGGCCGACAATGAGCAGTTCTTC.

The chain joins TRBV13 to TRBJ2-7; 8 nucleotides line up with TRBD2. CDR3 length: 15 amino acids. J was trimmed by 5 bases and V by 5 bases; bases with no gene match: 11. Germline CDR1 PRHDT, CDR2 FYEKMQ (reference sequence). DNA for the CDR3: TGTGCCAGCAGCCCCGGGGCTAGCGGGTACCACGAGCAGTACTTC. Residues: CASSPGASGYHEQYF.

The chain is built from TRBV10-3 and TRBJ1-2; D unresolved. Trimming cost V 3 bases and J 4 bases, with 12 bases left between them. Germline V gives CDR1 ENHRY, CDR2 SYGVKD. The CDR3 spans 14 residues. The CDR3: CAISEGLLLYGYTF. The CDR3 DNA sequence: TGTGCCATCAGTGAAGGGCTCCTCCTCTATGGCTACACCTTC.

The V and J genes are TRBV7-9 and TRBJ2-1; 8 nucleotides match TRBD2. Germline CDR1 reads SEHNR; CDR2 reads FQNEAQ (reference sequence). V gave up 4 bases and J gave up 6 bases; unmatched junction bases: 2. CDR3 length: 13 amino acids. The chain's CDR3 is CASSSREGNEQFF. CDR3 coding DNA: TGTGCCAGCAGCTCACGGGAGGGCAATGAGCAGTTCTTC.

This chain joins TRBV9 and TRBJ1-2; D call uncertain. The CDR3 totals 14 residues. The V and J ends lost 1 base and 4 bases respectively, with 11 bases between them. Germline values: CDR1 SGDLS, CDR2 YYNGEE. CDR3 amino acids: CASSVTELIYGYTF. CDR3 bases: TGTGCCAGCAGCGTAACGGAATTAATCTATGGCTACACCTTC.

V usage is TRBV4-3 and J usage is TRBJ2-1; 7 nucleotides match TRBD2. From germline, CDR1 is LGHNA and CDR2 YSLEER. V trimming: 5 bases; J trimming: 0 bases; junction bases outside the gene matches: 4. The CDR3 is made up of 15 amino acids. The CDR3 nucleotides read TGCGCCAGCAGCTACGGGGGGAGCTCCTACAATGAGCAGTTCTTC. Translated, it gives CASSYGGSSYNEQFF.

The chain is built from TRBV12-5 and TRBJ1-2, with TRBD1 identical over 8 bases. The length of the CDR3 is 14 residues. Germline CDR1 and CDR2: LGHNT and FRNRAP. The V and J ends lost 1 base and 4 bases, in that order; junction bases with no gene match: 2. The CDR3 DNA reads TGTGCTAGTGGTTTGGAGGACAGGGTCTATGGCTACACCTTC. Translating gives CASGLEDRVYGYTF.

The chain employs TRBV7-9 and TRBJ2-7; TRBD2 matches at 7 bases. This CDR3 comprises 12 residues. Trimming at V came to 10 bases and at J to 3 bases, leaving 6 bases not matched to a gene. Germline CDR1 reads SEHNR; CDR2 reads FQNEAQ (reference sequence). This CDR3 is CATGRGDYEQYF. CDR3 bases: TGTGCCACCGGCCGGGGGGACTACGAGCAGTACTTC.

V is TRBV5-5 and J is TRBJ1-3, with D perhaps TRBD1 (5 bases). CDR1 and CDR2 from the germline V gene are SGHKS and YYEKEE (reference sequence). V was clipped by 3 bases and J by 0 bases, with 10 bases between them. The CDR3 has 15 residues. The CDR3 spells CASSSKQVSGNTIYF. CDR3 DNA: TGTGCCAGCAGCTCAAAACAGGTCTCTGGAAACACCATATATTTT.

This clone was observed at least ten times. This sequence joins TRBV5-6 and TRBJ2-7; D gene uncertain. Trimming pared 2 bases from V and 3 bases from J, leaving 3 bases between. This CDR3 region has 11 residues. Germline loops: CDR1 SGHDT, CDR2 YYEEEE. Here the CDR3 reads CASSLVYEQYF. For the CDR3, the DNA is TGTGCCAGCAGCTTAGTCTACGAGCAGTACTTC.

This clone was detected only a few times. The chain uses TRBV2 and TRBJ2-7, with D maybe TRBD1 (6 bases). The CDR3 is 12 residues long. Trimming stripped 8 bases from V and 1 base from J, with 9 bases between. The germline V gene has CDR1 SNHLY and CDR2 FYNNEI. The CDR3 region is CASAGQSYEQYF. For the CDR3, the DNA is TGTGCCAGCGCCGGACAGTCCTACGAGCAGTACTTC.

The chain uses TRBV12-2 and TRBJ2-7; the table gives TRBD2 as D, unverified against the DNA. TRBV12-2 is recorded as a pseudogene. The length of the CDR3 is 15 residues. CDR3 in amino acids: CASRLGGTSGYEQYF. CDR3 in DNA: TGTGCAAGTCGCTTAGGGGGGACTAGCGGATACGAGCAGTACTTC.

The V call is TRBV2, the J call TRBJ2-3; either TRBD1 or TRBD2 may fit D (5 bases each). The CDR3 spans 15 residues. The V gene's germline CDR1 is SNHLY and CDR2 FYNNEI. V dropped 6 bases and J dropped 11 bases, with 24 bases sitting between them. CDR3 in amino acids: CASRDAGTQEEGQYF. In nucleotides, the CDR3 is TGTGCCAGCAGGGACGCCGGGACCCAAGAAGAAGGGCAGTATTTT.

CDR3 region: CASSPPGLAGGSTDTQYF. DNA for the CDR3: TGTGCCAGCTCACCACCCGGACTAGCGGGGGGGAGCACAGATACGCAGTATTTT. V usage is TRBV18 and J usage is TRBJ2-3; 15 bases map to TRBD2. The CDR3 has 18 residues. Germline-derived CDR1 and CDR2 are KGHSH and LQKENI. With V trimmed by 0 bases and J by 0 bases, 1 base remained unmatched. The full variable domain, in which reference TRBV18 and TRBJ2-3 provide the parts outside the CDR3, is NAGVMQNPRHLVRRRGQEARLRCSPMKGHSHVYWYRQLPEEGLKFMVYLQKENIIDESGMPKERFSAEFPKEGPSILRIQQVVRGDSAAYFCASSPPGLAGGSTDTQYFGPGTRLTVL.

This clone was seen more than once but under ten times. CDR3 amino acids: CAWSGPDSGNTIYF. CDR3 sequence (DNA): TGTGCCTGGAGTGGGCCGGACTCTGGAAACACCATATATTTT. The V and J genes are TRBV30 and TRBJ1-3, with no clear D. This CDR3 spans 14 amino acids. V lost 1 base, J lost 0 bases, and 7 bases lay in between. Germline V CDR1 and CDR2: GTSNPN, SVGIG (reference sequence).

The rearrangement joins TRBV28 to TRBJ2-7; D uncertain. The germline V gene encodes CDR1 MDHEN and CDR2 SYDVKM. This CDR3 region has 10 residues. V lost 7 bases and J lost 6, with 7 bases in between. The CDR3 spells CASTGVEQYF. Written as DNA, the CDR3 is TGTGCCAGCACGGGCGTCGAGCAGTACTTC.

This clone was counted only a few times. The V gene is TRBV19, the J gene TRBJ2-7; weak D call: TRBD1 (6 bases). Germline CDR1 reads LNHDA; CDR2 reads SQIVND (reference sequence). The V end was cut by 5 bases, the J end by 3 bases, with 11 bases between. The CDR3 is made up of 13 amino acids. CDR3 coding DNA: TGTGCCAGTAGTCCCACAGGGTACTACGAGCAGTACTTC. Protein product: CASSPTGYYEQYF.

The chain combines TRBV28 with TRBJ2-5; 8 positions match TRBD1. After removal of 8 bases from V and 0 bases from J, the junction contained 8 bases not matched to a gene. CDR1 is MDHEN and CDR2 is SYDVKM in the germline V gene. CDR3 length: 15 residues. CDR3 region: CASGPGTGHQETQYF. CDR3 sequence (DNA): TGTGCCAGCGGCCCCGGGACAGGCCACCAAGAGACCCAGTACTTC.

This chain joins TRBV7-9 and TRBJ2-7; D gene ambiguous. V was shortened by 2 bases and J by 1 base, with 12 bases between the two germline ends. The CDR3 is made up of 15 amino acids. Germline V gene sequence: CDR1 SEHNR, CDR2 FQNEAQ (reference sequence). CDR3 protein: CASSLTLAFSYEQYF. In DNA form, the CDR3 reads TGTGCCAGCAGCTTAACCCTGGCGTTTTCCTACGAGCAGTACTTC.

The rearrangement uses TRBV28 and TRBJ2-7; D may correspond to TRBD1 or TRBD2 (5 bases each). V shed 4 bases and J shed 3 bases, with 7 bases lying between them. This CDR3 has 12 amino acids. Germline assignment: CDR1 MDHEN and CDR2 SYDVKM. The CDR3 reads CASSSGSYEQYF. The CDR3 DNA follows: TGTGCCAGCAGTTCAGGGAGCTACGAGCAGTACTTC.

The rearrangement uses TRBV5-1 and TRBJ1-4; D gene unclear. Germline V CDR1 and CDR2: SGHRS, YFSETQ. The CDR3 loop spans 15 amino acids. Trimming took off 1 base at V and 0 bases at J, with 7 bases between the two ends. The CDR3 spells CASSLIGTTNEKLFF. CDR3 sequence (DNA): TGCGCCAGCAGCTTGATAGGGACAACTAATGAAAAACTGTTTTTT.